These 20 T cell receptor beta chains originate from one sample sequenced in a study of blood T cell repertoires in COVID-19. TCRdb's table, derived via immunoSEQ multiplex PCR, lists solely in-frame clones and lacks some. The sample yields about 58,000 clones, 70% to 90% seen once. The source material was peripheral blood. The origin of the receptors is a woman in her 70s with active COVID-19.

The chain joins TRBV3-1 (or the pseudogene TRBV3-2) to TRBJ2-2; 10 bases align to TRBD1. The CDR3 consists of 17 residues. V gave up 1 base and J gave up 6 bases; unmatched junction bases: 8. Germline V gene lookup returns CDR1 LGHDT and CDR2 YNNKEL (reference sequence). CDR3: CASSQGMGQGSSGELFF. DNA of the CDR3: TGTGCCAGCAGCCAAGGGATGGGACAGGGGTCGTCCGGGGAGCTGTTTTTT.

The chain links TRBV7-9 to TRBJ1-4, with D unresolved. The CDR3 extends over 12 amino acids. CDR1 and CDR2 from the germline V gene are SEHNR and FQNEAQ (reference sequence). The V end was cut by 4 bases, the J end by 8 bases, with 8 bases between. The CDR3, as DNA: TGTGCCAGCAGCTACCGGAGGGAAAAACTGTTTTTT. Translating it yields CASSYRREKLFF.

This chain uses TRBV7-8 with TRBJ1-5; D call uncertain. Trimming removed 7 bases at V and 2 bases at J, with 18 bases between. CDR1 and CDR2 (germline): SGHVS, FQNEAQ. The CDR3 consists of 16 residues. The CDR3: CASTLMGPGGNQPQHF. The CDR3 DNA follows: TGTGCCAGCACCCTCATGGGTCCGGGTGGCAATCAGCCCCAGCATTTT.

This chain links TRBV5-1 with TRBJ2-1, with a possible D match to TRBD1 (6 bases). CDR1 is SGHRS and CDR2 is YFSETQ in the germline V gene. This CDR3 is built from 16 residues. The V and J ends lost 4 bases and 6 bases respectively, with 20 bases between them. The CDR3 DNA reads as TGCGCCAGCAGCCCGAAGATGGGACCCAGGGGCAATGAGCAGTTCTTC. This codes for CASSPKMGPRGNEQFF.

This CDR3 reads CATKRGPNTEAFF. The CDR3, as DNA: TGTGCCACCAAACGTGGGCCGAACACTGAAGCTTTCTTT. This chain joins TRBV11-2 and TRBJ1-1; no definite D call. V was shortened by 10 bases and J by 1 base, with 13 bases between the two germline ends. CDR3 size: 13 residues. CDR1 is SGHAT and CDR2 is FQNNGV in the germline V gene.

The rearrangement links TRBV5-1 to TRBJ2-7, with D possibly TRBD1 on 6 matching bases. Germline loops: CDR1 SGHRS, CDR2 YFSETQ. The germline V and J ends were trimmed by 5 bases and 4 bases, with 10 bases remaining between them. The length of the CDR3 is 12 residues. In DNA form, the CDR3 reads TGCGCCAGCAGTGACCAGGGGTACGAGCAGTACTTC. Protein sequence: CASSDQGYEQYF.

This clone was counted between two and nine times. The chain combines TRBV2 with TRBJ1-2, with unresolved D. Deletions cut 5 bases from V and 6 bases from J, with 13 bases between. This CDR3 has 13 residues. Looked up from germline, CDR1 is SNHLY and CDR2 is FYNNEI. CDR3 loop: CASSQEAADGYTF. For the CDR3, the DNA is TGTGCCAGCAGTCAGGAGGCAGCGGATGGCTACACCTTC.

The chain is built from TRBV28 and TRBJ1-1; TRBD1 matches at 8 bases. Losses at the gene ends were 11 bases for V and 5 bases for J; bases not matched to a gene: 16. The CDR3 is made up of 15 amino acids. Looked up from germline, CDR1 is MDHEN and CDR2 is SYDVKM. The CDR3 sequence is CAGMRWTGSITEAFF. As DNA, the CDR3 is TGTGCCGGTATGCGGTGGACAGGGTCGATTACTGAAGCTTTCTTT. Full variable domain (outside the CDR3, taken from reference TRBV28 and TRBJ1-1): DVKVTQSSRYLVKRTGEKVFLECVQDMDHENMFWYRQDPGLGLRLIYFSYDVKMKEKGDIPEGYSVSREKKERFSLILESASTNQTSMYLCAGMRWTGSITEAFFGQGTRLTVV.

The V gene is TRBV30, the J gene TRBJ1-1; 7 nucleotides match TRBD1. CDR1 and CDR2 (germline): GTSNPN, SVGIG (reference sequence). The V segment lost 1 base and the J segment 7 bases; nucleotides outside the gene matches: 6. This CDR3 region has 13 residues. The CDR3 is CAWSGGRGSEAFF. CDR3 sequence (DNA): TGTGCCTGGAGTGGGGGCAGGGGGAGTGAAGCTTTCTTT.

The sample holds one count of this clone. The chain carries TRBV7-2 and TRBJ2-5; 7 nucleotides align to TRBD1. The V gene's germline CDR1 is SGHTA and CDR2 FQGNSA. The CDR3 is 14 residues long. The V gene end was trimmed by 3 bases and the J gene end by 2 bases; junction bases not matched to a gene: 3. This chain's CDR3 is CASSFGTAQETQYF. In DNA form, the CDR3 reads TGTGCCAGCAGCTTCGGGACAGCTCAAGAGACCCAGTACTTC. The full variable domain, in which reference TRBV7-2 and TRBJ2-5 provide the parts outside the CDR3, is GAGVSQSPSNKVTEKGKDVELRCDPISGHTALYWYRQSLGQGLEFLIYFQGNSAPDKSGLPSDRFSAERTGGSVSTLTIQRTQQEDSAVYLCASSFGTAQETQYFGPGTRLLVL.

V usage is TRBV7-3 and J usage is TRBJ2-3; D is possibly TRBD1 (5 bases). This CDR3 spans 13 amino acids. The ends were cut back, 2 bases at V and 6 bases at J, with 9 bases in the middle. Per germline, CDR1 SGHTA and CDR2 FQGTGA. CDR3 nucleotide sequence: TGTGCCAGCAGCTTACAGGGTGGGGATACGCAGTATTTT. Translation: CASSLQGGDTQYF.

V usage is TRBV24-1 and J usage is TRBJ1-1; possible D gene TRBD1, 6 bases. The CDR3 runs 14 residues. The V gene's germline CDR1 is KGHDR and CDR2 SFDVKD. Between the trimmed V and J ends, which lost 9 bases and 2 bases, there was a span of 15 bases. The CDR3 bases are TGTGCCACCCGCCCCCAGACAGGTAACACTGAAGCTTTCTTT. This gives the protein CATRPQTGNTEAFF.

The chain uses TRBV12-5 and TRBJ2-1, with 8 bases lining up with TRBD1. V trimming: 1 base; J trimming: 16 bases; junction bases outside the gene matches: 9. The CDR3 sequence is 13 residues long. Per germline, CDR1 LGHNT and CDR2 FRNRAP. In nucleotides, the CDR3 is TGTGCTAGTGGTTTGGAGGAACGGGACAGGCCCTTCTTC. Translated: CASGLEERDRPFF.

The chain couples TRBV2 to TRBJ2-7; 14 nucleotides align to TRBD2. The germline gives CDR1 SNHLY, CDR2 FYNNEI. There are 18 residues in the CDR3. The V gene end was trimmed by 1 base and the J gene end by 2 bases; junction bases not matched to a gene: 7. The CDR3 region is CASSEGLAGGLFPYEQYF. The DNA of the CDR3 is TGTGCCAGCAGTGAAGGACTAGCGGGAGGGCTCTTCCCCTACGAGCAGTACTTC.

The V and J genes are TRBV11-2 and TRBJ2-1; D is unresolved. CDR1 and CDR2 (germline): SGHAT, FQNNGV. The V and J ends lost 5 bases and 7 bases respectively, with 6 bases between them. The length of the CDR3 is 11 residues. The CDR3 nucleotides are TGTGCCAGCAGCCCACTAAATGAGCAGTTCTTC. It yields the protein CASSPLNEQFF.

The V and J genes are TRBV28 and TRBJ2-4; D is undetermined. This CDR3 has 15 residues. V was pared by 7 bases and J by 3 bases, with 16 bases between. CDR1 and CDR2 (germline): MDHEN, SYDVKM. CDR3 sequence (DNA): TGTGCCAGCACCGATAATAGAAGTGGCAAAAACATTCAGTACTTC. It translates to CASTDNRSGKNIQYF.

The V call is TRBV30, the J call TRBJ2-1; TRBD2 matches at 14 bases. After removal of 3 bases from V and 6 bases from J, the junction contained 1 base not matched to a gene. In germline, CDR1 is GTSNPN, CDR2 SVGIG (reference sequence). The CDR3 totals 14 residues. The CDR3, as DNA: TGTGCCTGGAGAGGACTAGCGGGAGGCAATGAGCAGTTCTTC. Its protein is CAWRGLAGGNEQFF. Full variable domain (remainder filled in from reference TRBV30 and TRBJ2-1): SQTIHQWPATLVQPVGSPLSLECTVEGTSNPNLYWYRQAAGRGLQLLFYSVGIGQISSEVPQNLSASRPQDRQFILSSKKLLLSDSGFYLCAWRGLAGGNEQFFGPGTRLTVL.

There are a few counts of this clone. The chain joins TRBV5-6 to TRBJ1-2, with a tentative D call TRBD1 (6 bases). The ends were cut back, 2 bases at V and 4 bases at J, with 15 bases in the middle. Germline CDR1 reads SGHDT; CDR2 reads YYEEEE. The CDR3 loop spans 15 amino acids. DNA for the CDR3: TGTGCCAGCAGCTTTTCGGACAGTCGTTTCTATGGCTACACCTTC. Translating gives CASSFSDSRFYGYTF.

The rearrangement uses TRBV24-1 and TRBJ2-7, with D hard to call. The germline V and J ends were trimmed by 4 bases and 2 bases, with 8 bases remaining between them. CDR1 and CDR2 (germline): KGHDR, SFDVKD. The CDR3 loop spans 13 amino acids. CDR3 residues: CATSDPVTYEQYF. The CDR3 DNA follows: TGTGCCACCAGTGACCCGGTGACCTACGAGCAGTACTTC.

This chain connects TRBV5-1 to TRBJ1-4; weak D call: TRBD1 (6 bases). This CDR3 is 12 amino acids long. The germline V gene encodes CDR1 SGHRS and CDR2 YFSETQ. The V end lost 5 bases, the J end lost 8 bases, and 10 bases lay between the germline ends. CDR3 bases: TGCGCCAGCAGGTGGGACAACGAAAAACTGTTTTTT. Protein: CASRWDNEKLFF.